The 25 T cell receptor beta chains reported below all come from one sample, sequenced in a study of blood T cell repertoires in COVID-19. Only in-frame clones appear in the TCRdb table, and some are missing; sequencing was by immunoSEQ multiplex PCR. The data contain approximately 180,000 clones, 70% to 90% of them singletons. The sample taken for sequencing was peripheral blood. These receptors were collected from a human donor with active or convalescent COVID-19. The donor label of this sample is uncertain.

The rearrangement joins TRBV11-3 to TRBJ2-1; the D gene is possibly TRBD2 (6 bases). Trimming took 3 bases from V and 4 from J, leaving 16 bases between them. Germline V gives CDR1 SGHNT, CDR2 YENEEA. This CDR3 has 16 amino acids. CDR3 DNA sequence: TGTGCCAGCAGCTTGGGCGGGCGGGACGGATACAATGAGCAGTTCTTC. Translating gives CASSLGGRDGYNEQFF.

CDR3 bases: TGTGCCAGCAGCCTAGGAACAGGGGGCAATGAGCAGTTCTTC. Its translation is CASSLGTGGNEQFF. The genes are TRBV28 and TRBJ2-1; 8 bases are a match to TRBD1. The CDR3 is made up of 14 amino acids. Looked up from germline, CDR1 is MDHEN and CDR2 is SYDVKM. Trimming removed 6 bases from V and 6 bases from J; junction bases left unmatched: 7.

J is TRBJ1-6 and V is TRBV7-2; 9 nucleotides align to TRBD1. The length of the CDR3 is 16 residues. The V and J ends lost 1 base and 6 bases, in that order; junction bases with no gene match: 4. CDR1 is SGHTA, CDR2 FQGNSA, per germline. In nucleotides, the CDR3 is TGTGCCAGCAGCTTAGTGCTGACAGGGGGTAATTCACCCCTCCACTTT. Translating it yields CASSLVLTGGNSPLHF.

V usage is TRBV12-5 and J usage is TRBJ1-2, with D tentatively TRBD1 (5 bases). V shed 5 bases and J shed 5 bases, with 21 bases lying between them. The germline V gene has CDR1 LGHNT and CDR2 FRNRAP. The CDR3 runs 16 residues. The CDR3 spells CASGLPDGQREYGYTF. DNA for the CDR3: TGTGCTAGTGGTCTTCCTGACGGACAAAGGGAATATGGCTACACCTTC.

This clone came up once. The J gene is TRBJ2-1, the V gene TRBV6-6, with TRBD2 identical over 13 bases. The ends lost 5 bases at V and 7 bases at J; junction bases unmatched: 11. CDR1 and CDR2 from the germline V gene are MNHNY and SVGAGI (reference sequence). The length of the CDR3 is 17 residues. CDR3 in DNA: TGTGCCAGCAGTCCCTACGCTCCGGGACTAGCGGGGAATGAGCAGTTCTTC. It translates to CASSPYAPGLAGNEQFF.

The chain links TRBV4-3 to TRBJ2-7; D unresolved. V was clipped by 3 bases and J by 6 bases, with 12 bases between them. The germline gives CDR1 LGHNA, CDR2 YSLEER. This CDR3 has 13 residues. This chain's CDR3 is CASSQAGGFEQYF. CDR3 sequence (DNA): TGCGCCAGCAGCCAGGCAGGTGGGTTCGAGCAGTACTTC.

The gene calls are TRBV30 and TRBJ1-2, with 7 bases that match TRBD1. This CDR3 contains 13 residues. Germline-derived CDR1 and CDR2 are GTSNPN and SVGIG (reference sequence). The V segment lost 1 base and the J segment 3 bases; nucleotides outside the gene matches: 2. CDR3 residues: CAWSDRGYYGYTF. The CDR3 DNA follows: TGTGCCTGGAGTGACAGGGGCTACTATGGCTACACCTTC.

The chain uses TRBV5-5 and TRBJ2-4; the D is unclear. Germline V gene data show CDR1 as SGHKS and CDR2 as YYEKEE (reference sequence). There are 13 residues in the CDR3. The V end lost 0 bases, the J end lost 9 bases, and 10 bases lay between the germline ends. Here the CDR3 DNA reads TGTGCCAGCAGCTTGGCCGATACGGGCATTCAGTACTTC. Amino acid sequence: CASSLADTGIQYF. Based on the CDR3 plus reference TRBV5-5 and TRBJ2-4, the full variable domain is DAGVTQSPTHLIKTRGQQVTLRCSPISGHKSVSWYQQVLGQGPQFIFQYYEKEERGRGNFPDRFSARQFPNYSSELNVNALLLGDSALYLCASSLADTGIQYFGAGTRLSVL.

This clone was recorded only once. The chain uses TRBV7-3 and TRBJ2-1; no definite D call. Trimming removed 2 bases from V and 12 bases from J, with 20 bases in between. Germline assignment: CDR1 SGHTA and CDR2 FQGTGA. The CDR3 contains 15 residues. The CDR3 DNA follows: TGTGCCAGCAGCTTAGACGTGGTTCGCGGTCGCGCGCAGTTCTTC. This encodes CASSLDVVRGRAQFF.

The V and J genes are TRBV12-5 and TRBJ2-7, with D possibly matching TRBD1 (6 bases). The CDR3 sequence is 16 residues long. V was pared by 0 bases and J by 6 bases, with 18 bases between. The germline V gene encodes CDR1 LGHNT and CDR2 FRNRAP. CDR3 DNA: TGTGCTAGTGGTTTGGTACCTGGGGGCAAGTCGCCCGAGCAGTACTTC. The encoded protein is CASGLVPGGKSPEQYF.

As to this clone: At one end the junction does not follow the germline gene, possibly because of a read error. The chain has TRBV7-7 and TRBJ2-1; D is possibly TRBD2 (6 bases). The length of the CDR3 is 15 residues. CDR1 is SSHAT and CDR2 is FNYEAQ in the germline V gene (reference sequence). This CDR3 reads CASSLAVAANNEQFF. The CDR3 DNA reads TGTGCTAGCAGCTTAGCGGTAGCGGCTAACAATGAGCAGTTCTTC.

This clone has a single count. The chain is built from TRBV27 and TRBJ2-2; possible D gene TRBD1, 5 bases. The CDR3 length is 18 residues. CDR1 is MNHEY and CDR2 is SMNVEV in the germline V gene (reference sequence). Trimming took 3 bases from V and 6 from J, leaving 23 bases between them. CDR3 region: CASSFESPQTDSSGELFF. In DNA, the CDR3 is TGTGCCAGCAGTTTCGAGTCCCCTCAAACCGACAGTTCCGGGGAGCTGTTTTTT.

With respect to this clone: One end of the junction does not line up with germline, which may come from a read error. The rearrangement joins TRBV5-5 to TRBJ1-2, with D maybe TRBD1 (5 bases). The CDR3 extends over 15 amino acids. The germline V gene encodes CDR1 SGHKS and CDR2 YYEKEE (reference sequence). The CDR3 region is CAGSLEGLAVDGYTF. DNA of the CDR3: TGTGCCGGCAGCTTGGAGGGGTTAGCTGTCGATGGCTACACCTTC. Full variable domain (rest looked up from reference TRBV5-5 and TRBJ1-2): DAGVTQSPTHLIKTRGQQVTLRCSPISGHKSVSWYQQVLGQGPQFIFQYYEKEERGRGNFPDRFSARQFPNYSSELNVNALLLGDSALYLCAGSLEGLAVDGYTFGSGTRLTVV.

This chain's CDR3 is CASRSTGLLTGELFF. CDR3 sequence (DNA): TGTGCCAGCAGGAGCACGGGACTTCTCACCGGGGAGCTGTTTTTT. The V and J genes are TRBV6-6 and TRBJ2-2, with D maybe TRBD2 (6 bases). The V end was cut by 6 bases, the J end by 4 bases, with 15 bases between. The CDR3 spans 15 residues. CDR1 and CDR2 from the germline V gene are MNHNY and SVGAGI (reference sequence).

V and J are TRBV5-5 and TRBJ1-1; D not certain. Germline values: CDR1 SGHKS, CDR2 YYEKEE (reference sequence). Trimming shortened V by 0 bases and J by 6 bases, and 12 bases separated the two germline ends. The CDR3 extends over 14 amino acids. In nucleotides, the CDR3 is TGTGCCAGCAGCTTGGTGATCCTCCCAGCTGAAGCTTTCTTT. As protein: CASSLVILPAEAFF.

This sequence joins TRBV5-4 and TRBJ2-7; possibly TRBD2 for D (6 bases). CDR1 is SGHNT and CDR2 is YYREEE in the germline V gene (reference sequence). V was cut by 3 bases and J by 5 bases, with 12 bases left in between. The CDR3 totals 13 residues. The chain's CDR3 is CASSSKLADEQYF. CDR3 coding DNA: TGTGCCAGCAGCTCGAAATTAGCGGACGAGCAGTACTTC.

This clone has only a few counts. The chain has TRBV7-9 and TRBJ2-7; weak D call: TRBD1 (6 bases). Germline CDR1 and CDR2: SEHNR and FQNEAQ (reference sequence). The CDR3 covers 13 residues. V was pared by 5 bases and J by 5 bases, with 13 bases between. The CDR3 region has the DNA TGTGCCAGCAGCCTTACAGGGTCCCACGAGCAGTACTTC. This gives the protein CASSLTGSHEQYF.

This clone was seen a handful of times. The chain carries TRBV24-1 and TRBJ1-6; D is possibly TRBD1 (5 bases). Germline V gene data show CDR1 as KGHDR and CDR2 as SFDVKD. This CDR3 is 13 amino acids long. Trimming left V 2 bases short and J 10 bases short, with 8 bases between. DNA of the CDR3: TGTGCCACCAGTGATTCCGGGGGATCACCCCTCCACTTT. Translated, it gives CATSDSGGSPLHF.

Worth noting for this clone: At one end the junction does not follow the germline gene, possibly because of a read error. This chain connects TRBV7-9 to TRBJ1-6; D perhaps matches TRBD1 (6 bases). Germline lookup yields CDR1 SEHNR and CDR2 FQNEAQ (reference sequence). The CDR3 is 12 residues long. CDR3 loop: CASSLERDTISF. In nucleotides, the CDR3 is TGTGCCAGCAGCTTAGAACGGGACACTATCTCTTTT. The variable domain in full, with the rest retrieved from reference TRBV7-9 and TRBJ1-6, is DTGVSQNPRHKITKRGQNVTFRCDPISEHNRLYWYRQTLGQGPEFLTYFQNEAQLEKSRLLSDRFSAERPKGSFSTLEIQRTEQGDSAMYLCASSLERDTISFGNGTRLTVT.

The CDR3 protein is CASSEVENTGELFF. CDR3 coding DNA: TGTGCCAGCAGTGAAGTAGAGAACACCGGGGAGCTGTTTTTT. The gene calls are TRBV6-4 and TRBJ2-2; D gene uncertain. The CDR3 is made up of 14 amino acids. V was cut by 3 bases and J by 1 base, with 6 bases left in between. CDR1 MRHNA and CDR2 SNTAGT come from the germline V gene.

The chain recombines TRBV3-1 (or the pseudogene TRBV3-2) with TRBJ2-5, with 7 bases aligning to TRBD2. Trimming removed 7 bases from V and 6 bases from J; junction bases left unmatched: 11. Germline V CDR1 and CDR2: LGHDT, YNNKEL (reference sequence). The CDR3 length is 14 residues. The CDR3 sequence is CASTTGGSMKTQYF. The CDR3 bases are TGTGCCAGCACGACCGGGGGGTCCATGAAGACCCAGTACTTC.

The chain carries TRBV5-8 and TRBJ2-7; possibly TRBD2 for D (6 bases). This CDR3 is built from 14 residues. CDR1 is SGHTS and CDR2 is YDEGEE in the germline V gene. With 6 bases removed from V and 0 bases from J, the gap between germline ends came to 13 bases. The CDR3 DNA sequence: TGTGCCAGCACGCCGATGGGGGGCTCCTACGAGCAGTACTTC. It encodes CASTPMGGSYEQYF. Supplemented by reference TRBV5-8 and TRBJ2-7, the full variable domain reads EAGVTQSPTHLIKTRGQQATLRCSPISGHTSVYWYQQALGLGLQFLLWYDEGEERNRGNFPPRFSGRQFPNYSSELNVNALELEDSALYLCASTPMGGSYEQYFGPGTRLTVT.

This rearrangement joins TRBV5-1 to TRBJ2-7; 8 bases map to TRBD1. CDR1 SGHRS and CDR2 YFSETQ come from the germline V gene. Trimming at V came to 4 bases and at J to 3 bases, leaving 12 bases not matched to a gene. This CDR3 has 16 residues. The DNA of the CDR3 is TGCGCCAGCAGCCCGTCGACAGGGGCAGGGGTCTACGAGCAGTACTTC. Amino acid sequence: CASSPSTGAGVYEQYF. The entire variable domain, with the rest obtained from reference TRBV5-1 and TRBJ2-7, is as follows: KAGVTQTPRYLIKTRGQQVTLSCSPISGHRSVSWYQQTPGQGLQFLFEYFSETQRNKGNFPGRFSGRQFSNSRSEMNVSTLELGDSALYLCASSPSTGAGVYEQYFGPGTRLTVT.

The chain recombines TRBV7-6 with TRBJ2-7, with a weak D call TRBD1 (6 bases). This CDR3 contains 14 residues. With 1 base removed from V and 2 bases from J, the gap between germline ends came to 9 bases. Germline-derived CDR1 and CDR2 are SGHVS and FNYEAQ. CDR3 coding DNA: TGTGCCAGCAGCTTAGGTCAGGGGACCTACGAGCAGTACTTC. Its protein is CASSLGQGTYEQYF.

V usage is TRBV7-9 and J usage is TRBJ2-2; TRBD1 aligns across 10 bases. Looked up from germline, CDR1 is SEHNR and CDR2 is FQNEAQ (reference sequence). J gave up 3 bases and V 7 bases, and 17 bases lay outside the gene matches. The CDR3 sequence is 19 residues long. CDR3 protein: CASNYARMVGQGDTGELFF. Here the CDR3 DNA reads TGTGCCAGCAATTATGCCCGGATGGTTGGACAGGGGGACACCGGGGAGCTGTTTTTT.